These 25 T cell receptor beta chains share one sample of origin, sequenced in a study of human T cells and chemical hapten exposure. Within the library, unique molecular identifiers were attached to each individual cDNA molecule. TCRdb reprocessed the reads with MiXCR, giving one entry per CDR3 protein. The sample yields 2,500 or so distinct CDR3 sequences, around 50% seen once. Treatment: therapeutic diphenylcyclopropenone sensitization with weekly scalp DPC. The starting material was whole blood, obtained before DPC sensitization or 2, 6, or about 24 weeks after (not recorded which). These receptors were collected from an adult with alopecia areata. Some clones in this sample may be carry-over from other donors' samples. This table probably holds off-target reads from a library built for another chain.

CDR3: CSVTAATSTDTQYF. The CDR3, as DNA: TGCAGCGTTACAGCCGCTACTAGCACAGATACGCAGTATTTT. This chain uses TRBV29-1 with TRBJ2-3; D gene unclear. Germline CDR1 SQVTM, CDR2 ANQGSEA. The length of the CDR3 is 14 residues. The V gene lost 5 bases and the J gene lost 0 bases, with 12 bases spanning the gap.

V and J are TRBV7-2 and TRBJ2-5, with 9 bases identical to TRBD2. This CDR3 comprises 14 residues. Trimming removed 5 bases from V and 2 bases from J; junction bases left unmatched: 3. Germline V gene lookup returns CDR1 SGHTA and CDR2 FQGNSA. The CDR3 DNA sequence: TGTGCCAGCAGCAAGACTAGCGGACAAGAGACCCAGTACTTC. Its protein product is CASSKTSGQETQYF.

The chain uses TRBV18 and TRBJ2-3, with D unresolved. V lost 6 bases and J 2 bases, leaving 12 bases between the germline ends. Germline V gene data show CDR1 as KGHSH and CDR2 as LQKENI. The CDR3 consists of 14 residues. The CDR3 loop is CASSTRQVTDTQYF. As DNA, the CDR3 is TGTGCCAGCTCGACTCGGCAGGTCACAGATACGCAGTATTTT.

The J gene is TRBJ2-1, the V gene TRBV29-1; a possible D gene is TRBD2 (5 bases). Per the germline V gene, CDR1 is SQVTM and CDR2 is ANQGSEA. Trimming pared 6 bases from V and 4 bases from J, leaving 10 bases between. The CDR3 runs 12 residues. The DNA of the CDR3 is TGCAGCGTCAGGCGGACTTACAATGAGCAGTTCTTC. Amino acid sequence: CSVRRTYNEQFF.

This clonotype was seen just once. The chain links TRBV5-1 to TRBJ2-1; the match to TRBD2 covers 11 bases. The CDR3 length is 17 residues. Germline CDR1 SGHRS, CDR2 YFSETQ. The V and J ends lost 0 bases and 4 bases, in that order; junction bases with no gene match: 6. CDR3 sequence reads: CASSLAPTSGGYNEQFF. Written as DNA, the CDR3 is TGCGCCAGCAGCTTGGCCCCCACTAGCGGGGGTTACAATGAGCAGTTCTTC.

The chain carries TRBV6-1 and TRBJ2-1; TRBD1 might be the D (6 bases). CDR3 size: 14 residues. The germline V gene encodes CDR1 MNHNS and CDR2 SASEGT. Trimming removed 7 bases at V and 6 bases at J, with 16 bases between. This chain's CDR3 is CASTGTQIGNEQFF. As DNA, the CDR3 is TGTGCCAGCACCGGGACACAGATCGGCAATGAGCAGTTCTTC.

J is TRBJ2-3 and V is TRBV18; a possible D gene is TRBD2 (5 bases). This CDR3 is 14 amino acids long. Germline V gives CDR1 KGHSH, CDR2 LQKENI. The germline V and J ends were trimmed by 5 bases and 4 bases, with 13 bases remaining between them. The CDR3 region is CASSSIRGADTQYF. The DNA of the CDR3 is TGTGCCAGCTCATCGATCCGGGGTGCAGATACGCAGTATTTT.

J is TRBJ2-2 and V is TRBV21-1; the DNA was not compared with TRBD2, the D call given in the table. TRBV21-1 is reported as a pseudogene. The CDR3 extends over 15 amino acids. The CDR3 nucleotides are TGTGCCAGCAGCAAAGCACAGACTAGATTCGGGGAGCTGTTTTTT. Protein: CASSKAQTRFGELFF.

The CDR3 loop is CASSLGLAGGYNEQFF. The DNA for the CDR3 is TGTGCCAGCAGCCTGGGACTAGCGGGAGGGTACAATGAGCAGTTCTTC. The V call is TRBV12-3 or TRBV12-4, the J call TRBJ2-1; the match to TRBD2 covers 16 bases. Trimming removed 6 bases from V and 4 bases from J; junction bases left unmatched: 3. The CDR3 loop spans 16 amino acids.

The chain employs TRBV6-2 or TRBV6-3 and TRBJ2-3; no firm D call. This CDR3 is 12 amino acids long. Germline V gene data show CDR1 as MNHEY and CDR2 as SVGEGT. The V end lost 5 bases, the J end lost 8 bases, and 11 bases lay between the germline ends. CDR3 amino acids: CASSPNGVTQYF. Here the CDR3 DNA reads TGTGCCAGCAGTCCGAATGGAGTTACGCAGTATTTT.

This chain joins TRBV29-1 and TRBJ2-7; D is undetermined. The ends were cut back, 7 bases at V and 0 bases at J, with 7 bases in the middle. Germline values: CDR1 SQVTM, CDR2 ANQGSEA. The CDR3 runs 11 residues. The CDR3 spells CSGGFSYEQYF. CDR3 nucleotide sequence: TGCAGCGGAGGATTCTCCTACGAGCAGTACTTC.

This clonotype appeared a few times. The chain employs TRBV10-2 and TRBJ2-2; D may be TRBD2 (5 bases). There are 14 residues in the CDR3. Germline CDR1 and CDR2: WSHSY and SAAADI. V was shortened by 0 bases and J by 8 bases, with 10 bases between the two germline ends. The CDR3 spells CASSESSWEGELFF. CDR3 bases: TGCGCCAGCAGTGAGTCATCGTGGGAGGGGGAGCTGTTTTTT.

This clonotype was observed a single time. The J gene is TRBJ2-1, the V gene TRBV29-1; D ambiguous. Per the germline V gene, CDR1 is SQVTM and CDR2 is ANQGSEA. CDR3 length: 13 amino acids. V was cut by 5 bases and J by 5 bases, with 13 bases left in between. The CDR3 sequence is CSVMPSLDNEQFF. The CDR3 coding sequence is TGCAGCGTTATGCCCTCCCTAGACAATGAGCAGTTCTTC.

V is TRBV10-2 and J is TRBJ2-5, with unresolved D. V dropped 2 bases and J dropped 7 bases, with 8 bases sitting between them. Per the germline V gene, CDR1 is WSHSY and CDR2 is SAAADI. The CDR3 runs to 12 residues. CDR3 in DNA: TGCGCCAGCAGTGAGAGCTGGGGGACCCAGTACTTC. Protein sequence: CASSESWGTQYF.

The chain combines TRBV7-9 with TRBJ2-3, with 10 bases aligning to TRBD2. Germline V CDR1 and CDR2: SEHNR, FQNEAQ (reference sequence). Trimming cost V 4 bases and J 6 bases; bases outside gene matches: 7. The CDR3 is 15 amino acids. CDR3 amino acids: CASSSSGRVGDTQYF. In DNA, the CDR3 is TGTGCCAGCAGCTCTAGCGGGAGAGTGGGGGATACGCAGTATTTT.

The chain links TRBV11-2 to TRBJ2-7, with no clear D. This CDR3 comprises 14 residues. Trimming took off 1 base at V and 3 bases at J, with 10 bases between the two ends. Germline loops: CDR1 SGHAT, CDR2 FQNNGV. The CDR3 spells CASSLGFANYEQYF. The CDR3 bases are TGTGCCAGCAGCTTAGGATTCGCCAACTACGAGCAGTACTTC.

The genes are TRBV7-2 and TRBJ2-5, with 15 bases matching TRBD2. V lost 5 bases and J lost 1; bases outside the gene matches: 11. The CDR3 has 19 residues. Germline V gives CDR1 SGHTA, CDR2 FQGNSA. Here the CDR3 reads CASSLLGLAGGWGQETQYF. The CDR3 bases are TGTGCCAGCAGCCTACTCGGACTAGCGGGAGGGTGGGGCCAAGAGACCCAGTACTTC. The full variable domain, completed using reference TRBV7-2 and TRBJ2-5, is GAGVSQSPSNKVTEKGKDVELRCDPISGHTALYWYRQSLGQGLEFLIYFQGNSAPDKSGLPSDRFSAERTGGSVSTLTIQRTQQEDSAVYLCASSLLGLAGGWGQETQYFGPGTRLLVL.

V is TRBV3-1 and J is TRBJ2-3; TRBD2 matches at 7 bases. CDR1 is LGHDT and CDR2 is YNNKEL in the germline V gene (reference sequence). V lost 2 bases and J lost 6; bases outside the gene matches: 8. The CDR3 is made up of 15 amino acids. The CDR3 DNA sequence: TGTGCCAGCAGCCAACAAGCGGGAAGTTGGGATACGCAGTATTTT. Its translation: CASSQQAGSWDTQYF.

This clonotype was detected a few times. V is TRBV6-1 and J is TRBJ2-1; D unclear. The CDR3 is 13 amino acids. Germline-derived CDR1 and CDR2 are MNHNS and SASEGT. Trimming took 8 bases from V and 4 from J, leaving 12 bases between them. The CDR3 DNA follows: TGTGCCAGCTCCCTCCCCGGGTACAATGAGCAGTTCTTC. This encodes CASSLPGYNEQFF.

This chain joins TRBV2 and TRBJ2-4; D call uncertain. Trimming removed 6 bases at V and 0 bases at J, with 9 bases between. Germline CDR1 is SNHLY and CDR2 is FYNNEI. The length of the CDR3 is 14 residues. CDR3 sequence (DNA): TGTGCCAGCAGAGATGGTCTAGCCAAAAACATTCAGTACTTC. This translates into CASRDGLAKNIQYF.

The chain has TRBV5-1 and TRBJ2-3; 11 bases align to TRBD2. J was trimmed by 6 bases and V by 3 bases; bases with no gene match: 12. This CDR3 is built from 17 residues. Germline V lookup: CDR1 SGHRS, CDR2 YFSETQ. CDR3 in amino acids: CASSSRLAGGPSDTQYF. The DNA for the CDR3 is TGCGCCAGCAGCTCTCGATTAGCGGGAGGGCCTAGTGATACGCAGTATTTT.

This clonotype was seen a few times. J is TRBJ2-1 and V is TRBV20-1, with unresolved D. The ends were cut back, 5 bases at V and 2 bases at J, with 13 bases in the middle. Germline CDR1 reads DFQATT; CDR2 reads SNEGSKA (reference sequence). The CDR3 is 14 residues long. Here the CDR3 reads CSAPDWIAYNEQFF. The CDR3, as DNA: TGCAGTGCTCCAGACTGGATTGCCTACAATGAGCAGTTCTTC.

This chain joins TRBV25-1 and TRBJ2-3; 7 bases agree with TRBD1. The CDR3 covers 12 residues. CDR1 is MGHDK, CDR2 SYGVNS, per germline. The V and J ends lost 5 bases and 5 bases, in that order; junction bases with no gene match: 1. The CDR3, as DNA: TGTGCCAGCAGTAGACAGGGAGATACGCAGTATTTT. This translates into CASSRQGDTQYF.

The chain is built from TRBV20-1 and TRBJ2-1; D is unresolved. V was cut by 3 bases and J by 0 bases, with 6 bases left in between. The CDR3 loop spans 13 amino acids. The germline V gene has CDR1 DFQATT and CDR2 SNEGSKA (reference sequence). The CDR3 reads CSARPFSYNEQFF. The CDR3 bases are TGCAGTGCTAGGCCATTCTCCTACAATGAGCAGTTCTTC.

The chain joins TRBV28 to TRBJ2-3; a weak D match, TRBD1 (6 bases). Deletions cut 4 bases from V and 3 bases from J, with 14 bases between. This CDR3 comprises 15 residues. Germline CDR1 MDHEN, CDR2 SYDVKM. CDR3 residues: CASSSNRVLTDTQYF. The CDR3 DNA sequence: TGTGCCAGCAGTTCAAACAGGGTATTGACAGATACGCAGTATTTT.